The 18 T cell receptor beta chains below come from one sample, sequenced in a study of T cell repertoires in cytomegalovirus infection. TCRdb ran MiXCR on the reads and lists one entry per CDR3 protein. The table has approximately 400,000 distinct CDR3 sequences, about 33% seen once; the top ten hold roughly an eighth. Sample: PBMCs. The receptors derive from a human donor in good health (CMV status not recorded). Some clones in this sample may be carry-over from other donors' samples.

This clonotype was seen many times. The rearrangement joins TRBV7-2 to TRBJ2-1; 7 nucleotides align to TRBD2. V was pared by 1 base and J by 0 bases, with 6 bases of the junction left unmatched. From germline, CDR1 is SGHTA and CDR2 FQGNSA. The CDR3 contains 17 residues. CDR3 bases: TGTGCCAGCAGCTTAGTGGCGGGCGGGAGCTCCTACAATGAGCAGTTCTTC. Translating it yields CASSLVAGGSSYNEQFF.

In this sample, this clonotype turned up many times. The DNA for the CDR3 is TGTGCCAGCAGCTTAAGGGGGACAGGGGTGGAAGAGCAGTACTTC. It encodes CASSLRGTGVEEQYF. The chain joins TRBV7-9 to TRBJ2-7; 10 nucleotides match TRBD1. The J segment lost 7 bases and the V segment lost 2 bases, leaving 8 bases of the junction unmatched. Germline CDR1 and CDR2: SEHNR and FQNEAQ (reference sequence). The CDR3 spans 15 residues.

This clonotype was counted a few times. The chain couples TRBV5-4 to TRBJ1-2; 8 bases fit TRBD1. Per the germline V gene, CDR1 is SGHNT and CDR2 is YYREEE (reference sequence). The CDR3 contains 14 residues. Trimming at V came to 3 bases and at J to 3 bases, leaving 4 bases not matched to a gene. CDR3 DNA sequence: TGTGCCAGCAGCTCCAGGGGGCCGTACTATGGCTACACCTTC. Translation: CASSSRGPYYGYTF.

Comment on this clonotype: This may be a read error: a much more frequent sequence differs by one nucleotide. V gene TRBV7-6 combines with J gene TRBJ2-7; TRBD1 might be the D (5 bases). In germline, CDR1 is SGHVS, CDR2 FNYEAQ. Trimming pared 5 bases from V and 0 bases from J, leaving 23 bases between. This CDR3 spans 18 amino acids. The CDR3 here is CASSQQPTSCTGSYEQYF. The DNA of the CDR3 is TGTGCCAGCAGCCAACAACCTACCAGCTGCACAGGCTCCTACGAGCAGTACTTC.

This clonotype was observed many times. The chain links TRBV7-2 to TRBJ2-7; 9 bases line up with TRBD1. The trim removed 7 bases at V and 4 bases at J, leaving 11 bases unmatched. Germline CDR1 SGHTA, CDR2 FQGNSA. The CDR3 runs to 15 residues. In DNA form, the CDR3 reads TGTGCCAGCACCCCGGGACAGGGAGCGATGTACGAGCAGTACTTC. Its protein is CASTPGQGAMYEQYF.

The CDR3 nucleotides read TGTGCCAGCAGCTCTTCAACCTCGCTTGGGATGTACGAGCAGTACTTC. Amino acids: CASSSSTSLGMYEQYF. The chain links TRBV7-9 to TRBJ2-7; no firm D call. This CDR3 comprises 16 residues. In germline, CDR1 is SEHNR, CDR2 FQNEAQ (reference sequence). V lost 4 bases, J lost 4 bases, and 20 bases lay in between.

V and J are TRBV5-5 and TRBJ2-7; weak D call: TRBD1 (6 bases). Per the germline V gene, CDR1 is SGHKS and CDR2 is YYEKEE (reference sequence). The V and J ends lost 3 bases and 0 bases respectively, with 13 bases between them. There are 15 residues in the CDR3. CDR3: CASSSRPGDSYEQYF. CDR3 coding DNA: TGTGCCAGCAGCTCCCGGCCAGGGGACTCCTACGAGCAGTACTTC.

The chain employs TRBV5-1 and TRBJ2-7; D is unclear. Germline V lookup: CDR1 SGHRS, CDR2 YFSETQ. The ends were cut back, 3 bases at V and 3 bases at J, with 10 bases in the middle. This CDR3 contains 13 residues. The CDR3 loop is CASSSVRGYEQYF. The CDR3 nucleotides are TGCGCCAGCAGCTCCGTCAGAGGCTACGAGCAGTACTTC.

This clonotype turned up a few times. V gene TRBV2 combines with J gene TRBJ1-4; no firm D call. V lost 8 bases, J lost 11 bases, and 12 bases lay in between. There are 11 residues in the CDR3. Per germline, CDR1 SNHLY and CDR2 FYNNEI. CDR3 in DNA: TGTGCCAGCGTCCAAGGGTCGAAACTGTTTTTT. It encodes CASVQGSKLFF.

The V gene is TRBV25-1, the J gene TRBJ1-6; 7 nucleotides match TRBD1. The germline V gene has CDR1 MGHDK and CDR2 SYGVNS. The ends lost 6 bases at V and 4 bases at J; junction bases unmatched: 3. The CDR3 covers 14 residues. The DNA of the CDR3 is TGTGCCAGCAGCACAGGGGCTTATAATTCACCCCTCCACTTT. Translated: CASSTGAYNSPLHF.

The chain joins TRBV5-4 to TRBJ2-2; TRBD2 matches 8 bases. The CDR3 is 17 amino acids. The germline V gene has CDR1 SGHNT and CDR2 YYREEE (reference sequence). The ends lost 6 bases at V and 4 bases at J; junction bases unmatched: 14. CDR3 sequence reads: CASTPTAGAIFTGELFF. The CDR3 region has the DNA TGTGCCAGCACCCCCACAGCGGGGGCCATATTCACCGGGGAGCTGTTTTTT.

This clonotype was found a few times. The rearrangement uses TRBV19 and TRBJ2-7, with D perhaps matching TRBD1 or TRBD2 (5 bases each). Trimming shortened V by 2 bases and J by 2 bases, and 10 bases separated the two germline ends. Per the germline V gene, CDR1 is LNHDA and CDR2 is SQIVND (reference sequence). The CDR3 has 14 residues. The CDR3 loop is CASSISPGPYEQYF. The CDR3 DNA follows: TGTGCCAGTAGTATAAGTCCGGGACCCTACGAGCAGTACTTC.

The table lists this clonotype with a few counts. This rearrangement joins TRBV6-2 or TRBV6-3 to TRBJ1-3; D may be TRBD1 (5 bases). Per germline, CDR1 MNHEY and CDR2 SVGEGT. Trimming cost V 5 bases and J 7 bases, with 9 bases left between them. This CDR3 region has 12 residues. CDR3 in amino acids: CASSGARNTIYF. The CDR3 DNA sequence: TGTGCCAGCAGTGGGGCTCGGAACACCATATATTTT.

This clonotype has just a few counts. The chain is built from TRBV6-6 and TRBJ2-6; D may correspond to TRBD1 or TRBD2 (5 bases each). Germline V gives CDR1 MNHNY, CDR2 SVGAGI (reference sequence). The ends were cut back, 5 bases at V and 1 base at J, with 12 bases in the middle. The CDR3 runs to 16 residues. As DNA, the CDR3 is TGTGCCAGCAGTCAACCAGGGAGTTCTGGGGCCAACGTCCTGACTTTC. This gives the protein CASSQPGSSGANVLTF.

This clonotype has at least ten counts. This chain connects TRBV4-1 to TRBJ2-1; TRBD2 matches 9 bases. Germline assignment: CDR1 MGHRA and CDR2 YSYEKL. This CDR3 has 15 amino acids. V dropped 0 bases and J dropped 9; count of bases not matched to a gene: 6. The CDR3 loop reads CASSQEEGSGGEQFF. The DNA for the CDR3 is TGCGCCAGCAGCCAAGAAGAGGGTAGCGGGGGTGAGCAGTTCTTC.

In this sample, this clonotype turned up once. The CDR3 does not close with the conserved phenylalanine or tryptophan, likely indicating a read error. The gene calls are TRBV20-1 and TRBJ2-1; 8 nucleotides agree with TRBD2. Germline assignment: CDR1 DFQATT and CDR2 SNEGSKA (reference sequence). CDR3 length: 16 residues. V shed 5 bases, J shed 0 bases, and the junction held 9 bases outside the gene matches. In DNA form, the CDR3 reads TGCAGTGCTCCCTCGGGTACTAGCGGCTCCTACAATGAGCAGTTCTTA. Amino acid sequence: CSAPSGTSGSYNEQFL.

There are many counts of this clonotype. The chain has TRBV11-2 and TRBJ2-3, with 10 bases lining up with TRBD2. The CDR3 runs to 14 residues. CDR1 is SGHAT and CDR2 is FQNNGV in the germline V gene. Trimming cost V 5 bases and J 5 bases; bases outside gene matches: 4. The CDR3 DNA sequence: TGTGCCAGCAGCCCGGGACTAGCGTTAGATACGCAGTATTTT. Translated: CASSPGLALDTQYF. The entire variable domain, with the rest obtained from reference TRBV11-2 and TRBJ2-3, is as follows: EAGVAQSPRYKIIEKRQSVAFWCNPISGHATLYWYQQILGQGPKLLIQFQNNGVVDDSQLPKDRFSAERLKGVDSTLKIQPAKLEDSAVYLCASSPGLALDTQYFGPGTRLTVL.

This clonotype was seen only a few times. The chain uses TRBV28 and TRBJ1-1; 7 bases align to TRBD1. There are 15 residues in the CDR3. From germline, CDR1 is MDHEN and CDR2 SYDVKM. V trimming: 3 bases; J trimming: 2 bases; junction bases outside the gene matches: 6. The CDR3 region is CASSFTGAGNTEAFF. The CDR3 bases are TGTGCCAGCAGTTTCACAGGGGCGGGAAACACTGAAGCTTTCTTT.